This TCR beta chain was sequenced in a study of T cell repertoires in cytomegalovirus infection. Study details: Both recently identified HLA-C-restricted and well-studied HLA-B-restricted CMV epitopes were used in the study. General study results and limits: CMV carriers having the relevant HLA were flagged by cumulative public TCR beta family frequency.

V was clipped by 7 bases and J by 0 bases, with 10 bases between them. CDR3 length: 15 amino acids. CDR1 and CDR2 (germline): LNHDA, SQIVND (reference sequence). TCRdb called the reads again in MiXCR, with one record for every CDR3 protein. Seen here are roughly 220,000 distinct CDR3 sequences, less than 50% observed once, and the top ten hold 55% to 60%. This clonotype was seen more than once but under ten times. The antigen is not known. Sequenced here: CD8+ T cells from cultured PBMCs, sampled from culture after CMV antigen stimulation. The TCR comes from a human donor in good health (CMV status not recorded). Some clones in this sample may be carry-over from other donors' samples. This rearrangement joins TRBV19 to TRBJ2-6, with D hard to call. For the CDR3, the DNA is TGTGCCAGTAAAAAGGGCAGCTCTGGGGCCAACGTCCTGACTTTC. It translates to CASKKGSSGANVLTF.